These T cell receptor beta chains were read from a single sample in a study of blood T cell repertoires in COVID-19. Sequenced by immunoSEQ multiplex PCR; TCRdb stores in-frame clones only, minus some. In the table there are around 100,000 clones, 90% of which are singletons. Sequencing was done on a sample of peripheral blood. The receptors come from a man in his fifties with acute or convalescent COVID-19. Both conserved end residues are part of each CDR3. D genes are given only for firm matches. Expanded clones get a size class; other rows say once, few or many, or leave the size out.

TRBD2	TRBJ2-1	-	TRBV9	TGTGCCAGCAGCCCTCGTCTAGCGGGAGCTTACAATGAGCAGTTCTTC	CASSPRLAGAYNEQFF
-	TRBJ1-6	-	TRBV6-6	TGTGCCAGCAGTTATCGCGATCTAGGAGATTCACCCCTCCACTTT	CASSYRDLGDSPLHF
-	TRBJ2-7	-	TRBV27	TGTGCCAGCAGTGTGCGACAGGCCTCCTACGAGCAGTACTTC	CASSVRQASYEQYF
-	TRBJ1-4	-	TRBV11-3	TGTGCCAGCAGCTTAGATTCCAGGGGTTACGAAAAACTGTTTTTT	CASSLDSRGYEKLFF
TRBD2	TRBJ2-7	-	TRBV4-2	TGTGCCAGCAGCCAAGAGGTGGGGGCGACTAGCGGGAGTAGGGAGCAGTACTTC	CASSQEVGATSGSREQYF
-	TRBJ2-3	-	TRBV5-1	TGCGCCAGCAGCTCCCTAGATACGCAGTATTTT	CASSSLDTQYF
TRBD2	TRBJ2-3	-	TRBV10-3	TGTGCCATCAGTGGGACTAGCGGGAGGCGGGGCACAGATACGCAGTATTTT	CAISGTSGRRGTDTQYF
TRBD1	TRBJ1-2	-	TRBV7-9	TGTGCCAGCAGCTTTGGACAGGGAGGTTTTGTTGGCTACACCTTC	CASSFGQGGFVGYTF
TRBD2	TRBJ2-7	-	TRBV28	TGTGCCAGCAGTTTAGTTGGGACTATCTCCTACGAGCAGTACTTC	CASSLVGTISYEQYF
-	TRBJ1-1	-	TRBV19	TGTGCCAGTAGTATAGGCATAACAGGGAGCACTGAAGCTTTCTTT	CASSIGITGSTEAFF
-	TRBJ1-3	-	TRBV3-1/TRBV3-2	TGTGCCAGCAGTTACAGTGAACCGTTCACCATATATTTT	CASSYSEPFTIYF
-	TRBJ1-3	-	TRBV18	TGTGCCAGCTCACCACTCAGCTGGAGCTCTGGAAACACCATATATTTT	CASSPLSWSSGNTIYF
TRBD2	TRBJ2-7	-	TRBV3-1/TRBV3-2	TGTGCCAGCAGCCAAGACGGTAGCGGGAGAATGGCGGCCTACGAGCAGTACTTC	CASSQDGSGRMAAYEQYF
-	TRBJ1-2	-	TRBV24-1	TGTGCCACCAGTGACCGAGGGTATGGCTACACCTTC	CATSDRGYGYTF
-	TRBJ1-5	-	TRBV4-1	TGCGCCAGCAGCCCCTTTATGACAGGCCAGCAGCATTTT	CASSPFMTGQQHF
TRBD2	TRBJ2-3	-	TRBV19	TGTGCCAGTAGTATAGGGACTAGGCTACGTCTGGATACGCAGTATTTT	CASSIGTRLRLDTQYF
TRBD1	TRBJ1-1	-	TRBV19	TGTGCCAGTAGTGTACCGACAGGGGGCAAGAACACTGAAGCTTTCTTT	CASSVPTGGKNTEAFF
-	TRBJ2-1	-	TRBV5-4	TGTGCCAGCAGCTTGGTTCGAGCGGAAAATGAGCAGTTCTTC	CASSLVRAENEQFF
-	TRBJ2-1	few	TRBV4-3	TGCGCCAGCAGCTTCGGACATTTATATTACAATGAGCAGTTCTTC	CASSFGHLYYNEQFF
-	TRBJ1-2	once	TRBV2	TGTGCCAGCAGAAACGAACGGACAGACTATGGCTACACCTTC	CASRNERTDYGYTF
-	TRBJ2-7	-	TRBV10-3	TGTGCCATCAGTGGGAGGGGGCTAGCAGGCGAGCAGTACTTC	CAISGRGLAGEQYF
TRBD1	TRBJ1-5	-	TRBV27	TGTGCCAGCAGGAAACAGGGGCCGGAAAATCAGCCCCAGCATTTT	CASRKQGPENQPQHF
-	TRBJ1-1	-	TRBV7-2	TGTGCCAGCAGCTCTAGGGCCGCGGGAAACACTGAAGCTTTCTTT	CASSSRAAGNTEAFF
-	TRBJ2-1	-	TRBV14	TGTGCGACCAGCCCCCGGGGTACCTACAATGAGCAGTTCTTC	CATSPRGTYNEQFF
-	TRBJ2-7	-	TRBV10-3	TGTGCCATCAGTGATTCAGCGAGGAGCTCCTACGAGCAGTACTTC	CAISDSARSSYEQYF
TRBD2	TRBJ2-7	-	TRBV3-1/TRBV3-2	TGTGCCAGCAGCCGGGGGACTAACTACGAGCAGTACTTC	CASSRGTNYEQYF
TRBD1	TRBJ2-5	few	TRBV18	TGTGCCAGCTCACTGAGGACAGGTCAGGAGACCCAGTACTTC	CASSLRTGQETQYF
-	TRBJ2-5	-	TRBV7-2	TGTGCCAGCAGCCTACCAGGGTTCGCGGACTTC	CASSLPGFADF
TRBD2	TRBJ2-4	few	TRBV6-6	TGTGCCAGCAGAGGGCGGGAGGTAGCCAAAAACATTCAGTACTTC	CASRGREVAKNIQYF